The entry that follows covers one T cell receptor (beta chain) sequence. Time point specified: after neoadjuvant nivolumab, at surgical resection. Cohort: HPV-negative, locally advanced oral cavity squamous cell carcinoma patients. This sample was included in a study of neoadjuvant anti-PD-1 for oral cavity cancer. Method: immunoSEQ multiplex PCR; TCRdb's copy keeps in-frame clones and lacks some. Of around 5,300 clones detected, roughly 61% appear once; the ten largest clones hold 7.2%. This CDR3 spans 19 amino acids. Trimming removed 4 bases from V and 5 bases from J; junction bases left unmatched: 16. Germline-derived CDR1 and CDR2 are SGHVS and FQNEAQ.

The chain recombines TRBV7-8 with TRBJ2-1; 11 nucleotides agree with TRBD2. This receptor was obtained from a person between 35 and 79 years old with oral cavity squamous cell carcinoma. Sequenced here: tumor tissue, sampled after nivolumab (anti-PD-1) treatment. CDR3 in amino acids: CASSSSRLAGPLWDNEQFF. CDR3 sequence (DNA): TGTGCCAGCAGCTCATCCAGACTAGCGGGGCCTCTCTGGGACAATGAGCAGTTCTTC.